The next 19 T cell receptor beta chains were all read from a single sample in a study of blood T cell repertoires in COVID-19. Measured with immunoSEQ multiplex PCR; TCRdb has only the in-frame clones, and not every one. The sample holds approximately 470,000 clones, around 87% seen once. Sequencing input: PBMCs or T cells enriched from blood (not recorded which). The receptors come from a young woman who had recovered from COVID-19.

V usage is TRBV7-2 and J usage is TRBJ2-3, with 10 bases lining up with TRBD2. CDR3 size: 18 residues. The germline CDR1 and CDR2 sequences are SGHTA and FQGNSA. J gave up 8 bases and V 0 bases, and 14 bases lay outside the gene matches. The CDR3 loop reads CASSLAVVAGGPSGTQYF. DNA for the CDR3: TGTGCCAGCAGCTTAGCCGTGGTAGCGGGGGGACCCTCAGGTACGCAGTATTTT.

The chain is built from TRBV5-6 and TRBJ1-1; 7 nucleotides align to TRBD1. This CDR3 is built from 14 residues. Germline loops: CDR1 SGHDT, CDR2 YYEEEE. Trimming cost V 5 bases and J 3 bases; bases outside gene matches: 7. CDR3 sequence (DNA): TGTGCCAGCAGTTCCCTAGACAGGGACACTGAAGCTTTCTTT. This codes for CASSSLDRDTEAFF.

The chain joins TRBV5-8 to TRBJ1-1, with 10 bases identical to TRBD1. Germline-derived CDR1 and CDR2 are SGHTS and YDEGEE. CDR3 length: 15 residues. Trimming removed 4 bases from V and 4 bases from J; junction bases left unmatched: 7. CDR3 residues: CASSPGTGETTEAFF. In DNA form, the CDR3 reads TGTGCCAGCAGCCCCGGGACAGGGGAAACCACTGAAGCTTTCTTT.

The chain joins TRBV6-5 to TRBJ1-1, with D unclear. Trimming cost V 5 bases and J 5 bases, with 15 bases left between them. The germline CDR1 and CDR2 sequences are MNHEY and SVGAGI. The CDR3 has 14 amino acids. CDR3 in amino acids: CASSTLIPGTEAFF. CDR3 DNA: TGTGCCAGCAGTACACTTATCCCCGGGACTGAAGCTTTCTTT.

The J gene is TRBJ1-1, the V gene TRBV5-1; a possible D gene is TRBD1 (6 bases). Between the trimmed V and J ends, which lost 4 bases and 1 base, there was a span of 14 bases. Germline-derived CDR1 and CDR2 are SGHRS and YFSETQ. The CDR3 has 15 residues. CDR3 region: CASSVAGVGNTEAFF. The CDR3 DNA is TGCGCCAGCAGCGTAGCAGGGGTCGGGAACACTGAAGCTTTCTTT. The complete variable domain, with remaining parts taken from reference TRBV5-1 and TRBJ1-1, reads KAGVTQTPRYLIKTRGQQVTLSCSPISGHRSVSWYQQTPGQGLQFLFEYFSETQRNKGNFPGRFSGRQFSNSRSEMNVSTLELGDSALYLCASSVAGVGNTEAFFGQGTRLTVV.

This chain connects TRBV7-3 to TRBJ2-5, with D perhaps TRBD1 (5 bases). Germline V gene lookup returns CDR1 SGHTA and CDR2 FQGTGA. The germline V and J ends were trimmed by 4 bases and 1 base, with 10 bases remaining between them. The CDR3 is made up of 14 amino acids. The CDR3 nucleotides read TGTGCCAGCAGCTCCCAGGGAACCCAAGAGACCCAGTACTTC. Translation: CASSSQGTQETQYF.

The chain combines TRBV15 with TRBJ2-3, with TRBD2 matching 14 bases. The germline gives CDR1 LNHNV, CDR2 YYDKDF (reference sequence). This CDR3 is 18 amino acids long. V lost 0 bases to trimming and J lost 1 base; unmatched junction nucleotides: 3. The CDR3 loop is CATSRDTTSGGGTDTQYF. CDR3 nucleotides: TGTGCCACCAGCAGAGATACGACTAGCGGGGGGGGCACAGATACGCAGTATTTT.

This chain uses TRBV7-9 with TRBJ2-7, with 10 bases matching TRBD1. Germline V gives CDR1 SEHNR, CDR2 FQNEAQ (reference sequence). The length of the CDR3 is 15 residues. J lost 1 base, V lost 7 bases, and 7 bases had no gene match. The CDR3 spells CASTLTGGASYEQYF. The CDR3 bases are TGTGCCAGCACTTTGACAGGGGGCGCGTCCTACGAGCAGTACTTC.

The chain is built from TRBV30 and TRBJ1-3; no clear D. Germline CDR1 and CDR2: GTSNPN and SVGIG (reference sequence). Trimming stripped 5 bases from V and 4 bases from J, with 15 bases between. The CDR3 is 14 residues long. CDR3 nucleotides: TGTGCCTGGGGACCCTGGGGAGGGGGAAACACCATATATTTT. Its protein is CAWGPWGGGNTIYF. Full variable domain (remainder filled in from reference TRBV30 and TRBJ1-3): SQTIHQWPATLVQPVGSPLSLECTVEGTSNPNLYWYRQAAGRGLQLLFYSVGIGQISSEVPQNLSASRPQDRQFILSSKKLLLSDSGFYLCAWGPWGGGNTIYFGEGSWLTVV.

J is TRBJ1-1 and V is TRBV4-1; perhaps TRBD1 as D (5 bases). V lost 1 base and J lost 0, with 12 bases in between. Germline CDR1 is MGHRA and CDR2 is YSYEKL. The CDR3 has 16 residues. The CDR3 loop reads CASSQGRGLMNTEAFF. The CDR3 DNA sequence: TGCGCCAGCAGCCAAGGTCGGGGGTTGATGAACACTGAAGCTTTCTTT.

This sequence joins TRBV3-1 (or the pseudogene TRBV3-2) and TRBJ2-3; 9 bases line up with TRBD2. J gave up 4 bases and V 3 bases, and 5 bases lay outside the gene matches. There are 15 residues in the CDR3. From germline, CDR1 is LGHDT and CDR2 YNNKEL (reference sequence). The CDR3 bases are TGTGCCAGCAGCCAGGGAGCGGGGGGATCAGATACGCAGTATTTT. Translated, it gives CASSQGAGGSDTQYF.

Comment on this clone: This CDR3 is also generated by other DNA sequences in the sample. This chain connects TRBV5-1 to TRBJ1-6; 7 nucleotides agree with TRBD1. With 4 bases clipped from V and 10 bases from J, the junction kept 8 bases outside the gene matches. The CDR3 runs 14 residues. Germline lookup yields CDR1 SGHRS and CDR2 YFSETQ. CDR3 sequence: CASSLGQGGSPLHF. The DNA for the CDR3 is TGCGCCAGCAGCCTCGGACAAGGGGGCTCACCCCTCCACTTT.

This chain connects TRBV27 to TRBJ2-1; 13 nucleotides line up with TRBD2. Looked up from germline, CDR1 is MNHEY and CDR2 is SMNVEV (reference sequence). Trimming removed 4 bases from V and 7 bases from J; junction bases left unmatched: 7. The CDR3 sequence is 16 residues long. In DNA, the CDR3 is TGTGCCAGCAGTTCATCCGGGACTAGCGGGGTTAATGAGCAGTTCTTC. It specifies CASSSSGTSGVNEQFF.

The gene calls are TRBV6-5 and TRBJ1-5; D remains ambiguous. The CDR3 runs to 14 residues. Germline assignment: CDR1 MNHEY and CDR2 SVGAGI. V lost 3 bases to trimming and J lost 11 bases, with 17 bases between them. The CDR3 bases are TGTGCCAGCAGTTATTCTAGAACGGCCGGGGCCCAGCATTTT. This translates into CASSYSRTAGAQHF.

The chain uses TRBV2 and TRBJ2-7, with 11 bases matching TRBD2. Germline V lookup: CDR1 SNHLY, CDR2 FYNNEI. The CDR3 is 12 amino acids. V was clipped by 6 bases and J by 9 bases; unmatched bases: 4. CDR3 region: CASRLAGDRQYF. The DNA for the CDR3 is TGTGCCAGCAGACTAGCGGGGGATCGGCAGTACTTC. The full variable domain, with the rest looked up from reference TRBV2 and TRBJ2-7, is EPEVTQTPSHQVTQMGQEVILRCVPISNHLYFYWYRQILGQKVEFLVSFYNNEISEKSEIFDDQFSVERPDGSNFTLKIRSTKLEDSAMYFCASRLAGDRQYFGPGTRLTVT.

This chain links TRBV11-2 with TRBJ2-2; 9 positions agree with TRBD1. Germline V CDR1 and CDR2: SGHAT, FQNNGV. The CDR3 runs to 16 residues. V shed 2 bases, J shed 6 bases, and the junction held 7 bases outside the gene matches. The CDR3 DNA is TGTGCCAGCAGCTTACGGACAGGGGATTACGCCGGGGAGCTGTTTTTT. As protein: CASSLRTGDYAGELFF.

This clone was detected only once. The rearrangement links TRBV27 to TRBJ1-5; D is possibly TRBD1 (5 bases). This CDR3 is built from 16 residues. CDR1 and CDR2 (germline): MNHEY, SMNVEV (reference sequence). With 6 bases removed from V and 3 bases from J, the gap between germline ends came to 18 bases. CDR3 coding DNA: TGTGCCAGCAGGGAGATGCGGGGGAAGAACAATCAGCCCCAGCATTTT. Translated, it gives CASREMRGKNNQPQHF.

This chain joins TRBV27 and TRBJ2-2, with D possibly being TRBD2 (6 bases). The CDR3 runs to 13 residues. Germline V gene data show CDR1 as MNHEY and CDR2 as SMNVEV (reference sequence). Trimming removed 3 bases at V and 4 bases at J, with 6 bases between. The CDR3 nucleotides read TGTGCCAGCAGTTTGACTAGCACCGGGGAGCTGTTTTTT. Translation: CASSLTSTGELFF.

This sequence joins TRBV2 and TRBJ2-1; 8 bases are a match to TRBD2. The CDR3 has 16 residues. Trimming took 8 bases from V and 0 from J; bases not matched to a gene: 9. Germline values: CDR1 SNHLY, CDR2 FYNNEI. This chain's CDR3 is CASRRAAGVSYNEQFF. DNA for the CDR3: TGTGCCAGCCGACGGGCAGCGGGGGTCTCCTACAATGAGCAGTTCTTC.